Each of the 9 T cell receptor beta chains below was sequenced from the same sample in a study of beta chain features in type 1 diabetes. Study-wide points: Shorter TCRB CDR3s, moderately but significantly so, marked every one of the four CD4+ subsets in Type 1 diabetes patients.

All of the isolated RNA was reverse transcribed, so expressed TCRB transcripts were sequenced. Sequencing used immunoSEQ multiplex PCR; TCRdb keeps in-frame clones, though not all of them. The sample carries 600,000 to 750,000 clones, approximately 13% recorded once. No antigen has been assigned to these receptors. The sample taken for sequencing was naive CD4+ T cells from blood. The receptors come from a man younger than 45 with type 1 diabetes.

The chain carries TRBV19 and TRBJ2-3; D is perhaps TRBD2 (6 bases). The germline V and J ends were trimmed by 2 bases and 1 base, with 13 bases remaining between them. The CDR3 spans 16 residues. Germline CDR1 reads LNHDA; CDR2 reads SQIVND (reference sequence). CDR3 DNA: TGTGCCAGTAGTATAAGCCAGCGGGTAGGCACAGATACGCAGTATTTT. The encoded protein is CASSISQRVGTDTQYF. The whole variable domain, remainder taken from reference TRBV19 and TRBJ2-3, is DGGITQSPKYLFRKEGQNVTLSCEQNLNHDAMYWYRQDPGQGLRLIYYSQIVNDFQKGDIAEGYSVSREKKESFPLTVTSAQKNPTAFYLCASSISQRVGTDTQYFGPGTRLTVL.

A remark on this clone: It may be a read error: a sequence one base away is much more abundant. The V and J genes are TRBV11-3 and TRBJ2-3, with D unresolved. CDR3 length equals 11 residues. The germline V gene has CDR1 SGHNT and CDR2 YENEEA. V gave up 2 bases and J gave up 5 bases, with 2 bases separating them. This CDR3 reads CASSLQDTQYF. The CDR3 coding sequence is TGTGCCAGCAGCTTACAAGATACGCAGTATTTT.

This clone was picked up a small number of times. This chain joins TRBV18 and TRBJ1-1, with TRBD1 as a possible D gene (5 bases). V was pared by 2 bases and J by 0 bases, with 13 bases between. CDR3 length equals 16 residues. Germline assignment: CDR1 KGHSH and CDR2 LQKENI. The CDR3 sequence: CASSPGQGGMNTEAFF. The CDR3 bases are TGTGCCAGCTCACCAGGGCAGGGCGGCATGAACACTGAAGCTTTCTTT.

J is TRBJ1-5 and V is TRBV12-5, with a tentative D call TRBD1 (5 bases). Trimming removed 1 base at V and 5 bases at J, with 18 bases between. CDR3 length: 17 amino acids. CDR1 and CDR2 (germline): LGHNT, FRNRAP. CDR3 amino acids: CASGLGTSGTGYQPQHF. In DNA form, the CDR3 reads TGTGCTAGTGGTTTGGGCACCTCCGGGACGGGATATCAGCCCCAGCATTTT.

This sequence joins TRBV6-5 and TRBJ2-7; D possibly uses TRBD1 or TRBD2 (5 bases each). CDR1 is MNHEY, CDR2 SVGAGI, per germline. Trimming cost V 6 bases and J 1 base, with 10 bases left between them. The CDR3 is 13 residues long. The CDR3 DNA is TGTGCCAGCAGAGGGGACGGATCCTACGAGCAGTACTTC. It yields the protein CASRGDGSYEQYF.

This chain connects TRBV7-2 to TRBJ2-1, with D perhaps TRBD2 (6 bases). CDR3 length: 16 residues. V was shortened by 4 bases and J by 7 bases, with 20 bases between the two germline ends. CDR1 is SGHTA, CDR2 FQGNSA, per germline. The CDR3 here is CASSSLPAGGGNEQFF. CDR3 sequence (DNA): TGTGCCAGCAGCTCCCTTCCGGCCGGGGGTGGAAATGAGCAGTTCTTC.

This clone was recorded a few times. V usage is TRBV23-1 and J usage is TRBJ2-3; 7 positions match TRBD2. TRBV23-1 is identified as an open reading frame with a role that is uncertain. The trim removed 3 bases at V and 0 bases at J, leaving 15 bases unmatched. This CDR3 is built from 19 residues. DNA for the CDR3: TGCGCCAGCAGTCAGGGGGAAATCAGCGGGAACGGTAGCACAGATACGCAGTATTTT. It yields the protein CASSQGEISGNGSTDTQYF.

This clone has a handful of counts. The DNA for the CDR3 is TGTGCCAGCAGTTCAAACAACGGCTATGGCTACACCTTC. Translation gives CASSSNNGYGYTF. This chain joins TRBV27 and TRBJ1-2; no definite D call. The V gene's germline CDR1 is MNHEY and CDR2 SMNVEV (reference sequence). Trimming removed 4 bases at V and 4 bases at J, with 10 bases between. The CDR3 extends over 13 amino acids.

The genes are TRBV10-3 and TRBJ1-1; D gene unclear. Trimming shortened V by 4 bases and J by 6 bases, and 12 bases separated the two germline ends. Germline CDR1 ENHRY, CDR2 SYGVKD. CDR3 length: 13 amino acids. The DNA for the CDR3 is TGTGCCATCAGTGCAGACCTGAGGCCTGAAGCTTTCTTT. This encodes CAISADLRPEAFF.